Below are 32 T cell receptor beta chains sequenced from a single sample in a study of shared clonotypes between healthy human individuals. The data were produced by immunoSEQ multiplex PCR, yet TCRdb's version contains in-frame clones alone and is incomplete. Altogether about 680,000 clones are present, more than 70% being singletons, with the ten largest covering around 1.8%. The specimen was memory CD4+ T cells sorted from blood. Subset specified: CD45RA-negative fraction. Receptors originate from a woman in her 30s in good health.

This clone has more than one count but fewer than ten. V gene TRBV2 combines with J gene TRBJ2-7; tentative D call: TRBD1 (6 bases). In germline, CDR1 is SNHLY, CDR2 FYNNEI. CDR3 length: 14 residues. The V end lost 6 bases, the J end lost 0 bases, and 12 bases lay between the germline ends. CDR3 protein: CASRRTESSYEQYF. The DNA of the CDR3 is TGTGCCAGCAGGAGGACAGAGAGCTCCTACGAGCAGTACTTC.

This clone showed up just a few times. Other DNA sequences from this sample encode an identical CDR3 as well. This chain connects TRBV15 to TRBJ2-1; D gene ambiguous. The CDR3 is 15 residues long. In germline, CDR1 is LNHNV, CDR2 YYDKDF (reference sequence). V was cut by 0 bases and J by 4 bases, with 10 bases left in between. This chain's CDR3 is CATSREYGGYNEQFF. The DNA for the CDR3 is TGTGCCACCAGCAGAGAATACGGCGGTTACAATGAGCAGTTCTTC.

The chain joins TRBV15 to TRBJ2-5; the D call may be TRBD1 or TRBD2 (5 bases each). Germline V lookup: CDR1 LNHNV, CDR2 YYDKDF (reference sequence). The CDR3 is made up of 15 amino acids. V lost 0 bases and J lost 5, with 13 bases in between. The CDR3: CATSRDLTEGETQYF. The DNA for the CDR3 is TGTGCCACCAGCAGAGATCTGACAGAGGGGGAGACCCAGTACTTC.

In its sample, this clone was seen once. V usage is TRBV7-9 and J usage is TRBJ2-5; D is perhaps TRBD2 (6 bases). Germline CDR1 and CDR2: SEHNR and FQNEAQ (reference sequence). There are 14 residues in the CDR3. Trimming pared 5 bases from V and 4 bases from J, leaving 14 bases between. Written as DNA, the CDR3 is TGTGCCAGCAGCCCCCTCGCCGGGAGAGAGACCCAGTACTTC. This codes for CASSPLAGRETQYF.

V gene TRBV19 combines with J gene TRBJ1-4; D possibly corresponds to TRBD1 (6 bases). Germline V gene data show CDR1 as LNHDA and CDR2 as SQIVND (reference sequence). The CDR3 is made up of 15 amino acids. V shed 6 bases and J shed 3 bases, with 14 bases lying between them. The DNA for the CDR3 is TGTGCCAGTAGGGGGTTGGACAGACCTAATGAAAAACTGTTTTTT. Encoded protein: CASRGLDRPNEKLFF.

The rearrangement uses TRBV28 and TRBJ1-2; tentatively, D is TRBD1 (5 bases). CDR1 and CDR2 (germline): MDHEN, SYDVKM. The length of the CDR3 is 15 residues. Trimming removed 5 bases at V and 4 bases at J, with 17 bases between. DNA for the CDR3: TGTGCCAGCAGTGGTCCGGGACGGCAATCCTATGGCTACACCTTC. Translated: CASSGPGRQSYGYTF.

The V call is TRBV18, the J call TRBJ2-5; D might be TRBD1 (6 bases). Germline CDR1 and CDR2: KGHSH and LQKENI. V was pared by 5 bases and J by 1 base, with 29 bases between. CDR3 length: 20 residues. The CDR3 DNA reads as TGTGCCAGCTCAGTAGACAGGAAAGCCCCGGGCCCCCAACGCCAAGAGACCCAGTACTTC. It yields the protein CASSVDRKAPGPQRQETQYF.

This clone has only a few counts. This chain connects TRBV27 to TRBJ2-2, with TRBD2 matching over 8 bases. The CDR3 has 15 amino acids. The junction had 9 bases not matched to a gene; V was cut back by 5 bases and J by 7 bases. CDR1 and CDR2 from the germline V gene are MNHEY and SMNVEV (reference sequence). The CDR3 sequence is CASSPEGLVHGELFF. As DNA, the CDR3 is TGTGCCAGCAGTCCCGAGGGACTAGTCCACGGGGAGCTGTTTTTT.

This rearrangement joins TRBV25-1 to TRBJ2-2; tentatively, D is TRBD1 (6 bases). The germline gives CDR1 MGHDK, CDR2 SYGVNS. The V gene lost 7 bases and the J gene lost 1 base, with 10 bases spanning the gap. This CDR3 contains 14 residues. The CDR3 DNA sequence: TGTGCCAGCACAGGACAGATGAACACCGGGGAGCTGTTTTTT. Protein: CASTGQMNTGELFF.

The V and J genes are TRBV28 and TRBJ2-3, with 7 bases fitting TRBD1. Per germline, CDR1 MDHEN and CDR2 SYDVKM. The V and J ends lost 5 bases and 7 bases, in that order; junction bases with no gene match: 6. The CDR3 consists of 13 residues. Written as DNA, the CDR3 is TGTGCCAGCAGTCCGCGGACAGGTAATACGCAGTATTTT. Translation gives CASSPRTGNTQYF. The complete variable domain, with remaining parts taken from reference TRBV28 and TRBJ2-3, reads DVKVTQSSRYLVKRTGEKVFLECVQDMDHENMFWYRQDPGLGLRLIYFSYDVKMKEKGDIPEGYSVSREKKERFSLILESASTNQTSMYLCASSPRTGNTQYFGPGTRLTVL.

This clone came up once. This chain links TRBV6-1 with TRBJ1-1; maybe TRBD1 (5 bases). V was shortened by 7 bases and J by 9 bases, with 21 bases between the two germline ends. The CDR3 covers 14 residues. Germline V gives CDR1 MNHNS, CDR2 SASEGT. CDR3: CASTPQGEGPKAFF. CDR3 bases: TGTGCCAGCACCCCCCAGGGAGAGGGGCCAAAAGCTTTCTTT.

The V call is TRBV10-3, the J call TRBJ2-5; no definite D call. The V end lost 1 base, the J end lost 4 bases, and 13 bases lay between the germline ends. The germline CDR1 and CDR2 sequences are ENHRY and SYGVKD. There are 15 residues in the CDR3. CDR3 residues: CAISEFGSGGETQYF. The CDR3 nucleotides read TGTGCCATCAGTGAGTTTGGCTCCGGTGGAGAGACCCAGTACTTC.

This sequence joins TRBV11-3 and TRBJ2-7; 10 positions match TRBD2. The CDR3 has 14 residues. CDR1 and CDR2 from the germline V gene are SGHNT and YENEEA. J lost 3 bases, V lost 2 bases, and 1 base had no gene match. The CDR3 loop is CASSLTSGIYEQYF. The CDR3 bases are TGTGCCAGCAGCTTAACTAGCGGGATCTACGAGCAGTACTTC.

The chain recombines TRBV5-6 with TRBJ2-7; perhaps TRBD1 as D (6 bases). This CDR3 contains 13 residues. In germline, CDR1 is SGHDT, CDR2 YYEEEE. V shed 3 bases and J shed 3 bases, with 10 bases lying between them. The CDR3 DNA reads TGTGCCAGCAGCTGGGACACAGACTACGAGCAGTACTTC. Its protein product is CASSWDTDYEQYF.

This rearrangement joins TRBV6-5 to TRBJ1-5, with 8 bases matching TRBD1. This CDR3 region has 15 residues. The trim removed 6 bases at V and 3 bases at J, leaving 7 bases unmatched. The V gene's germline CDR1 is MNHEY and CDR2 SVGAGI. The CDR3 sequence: CASRPDRGYNQPQHF. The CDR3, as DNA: TGTGCCAGCAGACCCGACAGGGGCTACAATCAGCCCCAGCATTTT.

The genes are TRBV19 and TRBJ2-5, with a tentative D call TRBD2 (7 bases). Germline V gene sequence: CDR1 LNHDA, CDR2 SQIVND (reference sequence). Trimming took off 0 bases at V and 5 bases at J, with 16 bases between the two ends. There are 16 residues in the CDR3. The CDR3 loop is CASSIDRGRGPETQYF. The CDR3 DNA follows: TGTGCCAGTAGTATAGATAGGGGGAGGGGCCCGGAGACCCAGTACTTC.

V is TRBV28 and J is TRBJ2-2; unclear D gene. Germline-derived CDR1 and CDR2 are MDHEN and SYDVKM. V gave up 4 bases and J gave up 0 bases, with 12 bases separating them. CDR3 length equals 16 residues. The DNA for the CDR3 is TGTGCCAGCAGTTCCTATACGGTCTCGAACACCGGGGAGCTGTTTTTT. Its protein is CASSSYTVSNTGELFF.

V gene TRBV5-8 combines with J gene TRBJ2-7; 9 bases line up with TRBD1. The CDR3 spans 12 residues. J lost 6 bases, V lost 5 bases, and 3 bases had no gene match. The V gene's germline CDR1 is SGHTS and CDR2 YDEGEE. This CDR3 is CASRTGGREQYF. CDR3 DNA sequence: TGTGCCAGCAGGACAGGGGGACGCGAGCAGTACTTC. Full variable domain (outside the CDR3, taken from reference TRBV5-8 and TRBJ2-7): EAGVTQSPTHLIKTRGQQATLRCSPISGHTSVYWYQQALGLGLQFLLWYDEGEERNRGNFPPRFSGRQFPNYSSELNVNALELEDSALYLCASRTGGREQYFGPGTRLTVT.

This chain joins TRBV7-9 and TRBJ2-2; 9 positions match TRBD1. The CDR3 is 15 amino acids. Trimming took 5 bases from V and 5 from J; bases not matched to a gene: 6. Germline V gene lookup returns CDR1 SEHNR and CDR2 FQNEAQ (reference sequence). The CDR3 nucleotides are TGTGCCAGCAGCGACCGGACAGGGGAGACCGGGGAGCTGTTTTTT. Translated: CASSDRTGETGELFF.

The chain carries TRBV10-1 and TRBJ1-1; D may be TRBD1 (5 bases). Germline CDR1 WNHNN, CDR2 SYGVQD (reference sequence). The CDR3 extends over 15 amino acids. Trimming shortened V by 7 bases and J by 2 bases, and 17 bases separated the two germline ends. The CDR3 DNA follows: TGCGCCAGCAAAGTTGGCAGGGTCATCAACACTGAAGCTTTCTTT. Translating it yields CASKVGRVINTEAFF.

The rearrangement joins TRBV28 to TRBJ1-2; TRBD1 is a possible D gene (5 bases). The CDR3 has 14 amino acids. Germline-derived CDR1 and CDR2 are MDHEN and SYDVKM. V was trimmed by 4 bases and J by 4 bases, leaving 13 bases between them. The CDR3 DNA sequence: TGTGCCAGCAGTTCACCGGGACGGCGCTATGGCTACACCTTC. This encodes CASSSPGRRYGYTF.

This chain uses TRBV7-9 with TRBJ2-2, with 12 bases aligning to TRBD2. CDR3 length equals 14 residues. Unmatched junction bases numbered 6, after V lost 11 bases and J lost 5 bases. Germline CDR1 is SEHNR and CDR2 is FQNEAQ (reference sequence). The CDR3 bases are TGTGCCGTGACTAGCGGGAGTTCTACCGGGGAGCTGTTTTTT. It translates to CAVTSGSSTGELFF. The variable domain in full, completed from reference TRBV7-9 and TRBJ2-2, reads DTGVSQNPRHKITKRGQNVTFRCDPISEHNRLYWYRQTLGQGPEFLTYFQNEAQLEKSRLLSDRFSAERPKGSFSTLEIQRTEQGDSAMYLCAVTSGSSTGELFFGEGSRLTVL.

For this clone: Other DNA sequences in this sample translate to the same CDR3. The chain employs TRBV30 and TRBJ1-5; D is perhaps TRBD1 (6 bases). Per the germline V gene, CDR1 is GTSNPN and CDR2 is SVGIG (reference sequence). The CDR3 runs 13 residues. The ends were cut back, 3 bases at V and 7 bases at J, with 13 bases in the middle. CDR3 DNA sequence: TGTGCCTGGAGGCGGGGGGGCGACCAGCCCCAGCATTTT. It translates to CAWRRGGDQPQHF.

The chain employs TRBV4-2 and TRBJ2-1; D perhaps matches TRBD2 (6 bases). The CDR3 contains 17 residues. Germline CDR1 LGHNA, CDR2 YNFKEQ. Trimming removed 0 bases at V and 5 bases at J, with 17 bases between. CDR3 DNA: TGTGCCAGCAGCCAAGATCGCGGGACCACTACAAACAATGAGCAGTTCTTC. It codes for CASSQDRGTTTNNEQFF.

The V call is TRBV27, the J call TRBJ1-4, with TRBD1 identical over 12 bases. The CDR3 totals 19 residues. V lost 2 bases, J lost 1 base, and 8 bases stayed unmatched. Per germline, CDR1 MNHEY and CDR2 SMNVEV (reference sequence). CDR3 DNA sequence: TGTGCCAGCAGTTTAACCCCGGGACAGGGGGCGCGAACTAATGAAAAACTGTTTTTT. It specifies CASSLTPGQGARTNEKLFF.

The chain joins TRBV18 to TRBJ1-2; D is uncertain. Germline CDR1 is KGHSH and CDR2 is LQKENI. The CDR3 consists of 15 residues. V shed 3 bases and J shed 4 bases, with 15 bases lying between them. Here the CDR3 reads CASSPAPDLGYGYTF. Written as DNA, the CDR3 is TGTGCCAGCTCACCGGCGCCAGACCTCGGCTATGGCTACACCTTC.

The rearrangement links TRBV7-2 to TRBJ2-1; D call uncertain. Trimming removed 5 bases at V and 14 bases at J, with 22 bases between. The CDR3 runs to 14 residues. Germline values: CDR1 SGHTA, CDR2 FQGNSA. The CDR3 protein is CASSPDPAKRQEFF. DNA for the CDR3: TGTGCCAGCAGCCCGGACCCCGCCAAACGCCAGGAGTTCTTC. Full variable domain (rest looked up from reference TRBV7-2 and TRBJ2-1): GAGVSQSPSNKVTEKGKDVELRCDPISGHTALYWYRQSLGQGLEFLIYFQGNSAPDKSGLPSDRFSAERTGGSVSTLTIQRTQQEDSAVYLCASSPDPAKRQEFFGPGTRLTVL.

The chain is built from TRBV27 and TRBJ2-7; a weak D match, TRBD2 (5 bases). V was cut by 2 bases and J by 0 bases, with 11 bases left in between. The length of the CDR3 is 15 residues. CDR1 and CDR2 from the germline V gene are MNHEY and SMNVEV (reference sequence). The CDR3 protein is CASSLRPGSSYEQYF. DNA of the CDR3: TGTGCCAGCAGTTTAAGGCCGGGGAGCTCCTACGAGCAGTACTTC.

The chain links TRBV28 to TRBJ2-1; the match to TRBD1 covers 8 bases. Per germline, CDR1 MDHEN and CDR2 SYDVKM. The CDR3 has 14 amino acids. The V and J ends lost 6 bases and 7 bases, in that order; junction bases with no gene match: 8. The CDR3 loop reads CASRRDRGGNEQFF. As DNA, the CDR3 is TGTGCCAGCAGGAGAGACAGGGGTGGTAATGAGCAGTTCTTC.

This CDR3 reads CASREGGETQYF. CDR3 coding DNA: TGTGCCAGCAGGGAAGGTGGAGAGACCCAGTACTTC. V is TRBV7-2 and J is TRBJ2-5; no firm D call. The germline CDR1 and CDR2 sequences are SGHTA and FQGNSA. V was pared by 6 bases and J by 4 bases, with 9 bases between. CDR3 length equals 12 residues.

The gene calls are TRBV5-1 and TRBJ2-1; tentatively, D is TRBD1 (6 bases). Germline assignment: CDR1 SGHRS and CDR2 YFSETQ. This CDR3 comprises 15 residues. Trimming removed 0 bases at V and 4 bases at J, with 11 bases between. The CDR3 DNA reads TGCGCCAGCAGCTTGGAGTCGACAGGATACAATGAGCAGTTCTTC. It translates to CASSLESTGYNEQFF.

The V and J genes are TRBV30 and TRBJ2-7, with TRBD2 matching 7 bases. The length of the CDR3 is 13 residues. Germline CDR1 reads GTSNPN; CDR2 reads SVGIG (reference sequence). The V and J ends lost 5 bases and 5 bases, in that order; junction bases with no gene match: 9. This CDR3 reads CAWGTQREDEQYF. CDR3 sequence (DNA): TGTGCCTGGGGTACCCAGCGGGAAGACGAGCAGTACTTC. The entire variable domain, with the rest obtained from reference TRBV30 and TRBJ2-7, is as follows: SQTIHQWPATLVQPVGSPLSLECTVEGTSNPNLYWYRQAAGRGLQLLFYSVGIGQISSEVPQNLSASRPQDRQFILSSKKLLLSDSGFYLCAWGTQREDEQYFGPGTRLTVT.